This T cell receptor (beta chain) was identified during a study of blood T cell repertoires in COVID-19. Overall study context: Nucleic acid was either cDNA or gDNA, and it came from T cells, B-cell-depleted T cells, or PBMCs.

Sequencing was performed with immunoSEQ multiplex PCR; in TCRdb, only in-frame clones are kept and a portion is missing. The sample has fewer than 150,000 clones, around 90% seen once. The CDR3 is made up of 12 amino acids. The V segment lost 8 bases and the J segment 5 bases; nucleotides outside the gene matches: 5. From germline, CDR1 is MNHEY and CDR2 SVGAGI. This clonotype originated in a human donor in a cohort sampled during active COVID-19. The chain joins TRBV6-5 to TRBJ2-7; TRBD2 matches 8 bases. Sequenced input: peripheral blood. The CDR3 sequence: CASGPLADEQYF. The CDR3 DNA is TGTGCCAGCGGACCACTAGCGGACGAGCAGTACTTC.